This T cell receptor (beta chain) was identified during a study of cytomegalovirus exposure and HLA in healthy donors. Study at large: An earlier analysis found some 100 million unique TCR beta sequences from about 179 million T cells.

General observations from the study: Most of the TCR beta V segments (in an earlier analysis) were productive either about 87% or about 30% of the time.

Concerning this clone itself: Antigen: not known.

The PCR used 60 Vbeta and 13 Jbeta primers. The protocol was immunoSEQ multiplex PCR, while the TCRdb copy is restricted to in-frame clones and leaves out a portion. The sample includes 200,000 to 250,000 clones, under 90% of them seen just once. V lost 5 bases, J lost 0 bases, and 9 bases lay in between. CDR3 length: 14 amino acids. Germline V gene lookup returns CDR1 LNHDA and CDR2 SQIVND (reference sequence). The V gene is TRBV19, the J gene TRBJ2-3; D remains unclear. The TCR originated in a human donor in good health. Sequencing was done on a sample of PBMCs. In DNA form, the CDR3 reads TGTGCCAGTAGTTTTACCCTAAGCACAGATACGCAGTATTTT. This encodes CASSFTLSTDTQYF. Combining the CDR3 with reference TRBV19 and TRBJ2-3 gives the whole variable domain DGGITQSPKYLFRKEGQNVTLSCEQNLNHDAMYWYRQDPGQGLRLIYYSQIVNDFQKGDIAEGYSVSREKKESFPLTVTSAQKNPTAFYLCASSFTLSTDTQYFGPGTRLTVL.